The rows below give T cell receptor beta chains drawn from one sample of a study of T cell changes during pregnancy in multiple sclerosis. The data were produced by immunoSEQ multiplex PCR, yet TCRdb's version contains in-frame clones alone and is incomplete. The sample consists of 100,000 or so clones, 90% of them appearing once. The specimen was peripheral blood, collected in the second trimester of pregnancy. The receptors originated from a female donor in good health, enrolled as a control in a pregnancy study. The CDR3 runs from the conserved cysteine through the conserved F or W. The order of the fields is D gene, V gene, CDR3 protein. The D gene is left open where the match is weak.

TRBD1,TRBV10-3,CAISEPGQGGQPQHF
TRBD1,TRBV7-8,CASSPGTGVGNEQFF
TRBD2,TRBV9,CASSPWGGLGGYEQYF
TRBD1,TRBV30,CAWSPLGTGNTEAFF
NA,TRBV7-9,CASSSDLDENRETQYF
NA,TRBV2,CASTGMAPLTGELFF
NA,TRBV18,CASSGGPSYNEQFF
TRBD2,TRBV29-1,CSAGLANPYEQYF
TRBD1,TRBV18,CASSPTGTGGYEQYF
TRBD2,TRBV5-1,CASSFLGASGWRIYNEQFF
NA,TRBV19,CASSMGGINYGYTF
NA,TRBV10-1,CASSDIPTRGTYEQYF
NA,TRBV6-4,CASSLGGGNTDTQYF
TRBD1,TRBV28,CASSYPTGQDEKLFF
NA,TRBV7-2,CASSPRGGSSYNEQFF
TRBD1,TRBV6-1,CAKGQPYEQYF
NA,TRBV18,CASSPSSLQETQYF
NA,TRBV2,CASSDGGRTEAFF
TRBD2,TRBV9,CASSVDGASGYNEQFF
NA,TRBV10-3,CAISETSTDTQYF
NA,TRBV28,CASSFLGGLGNTIYF
NA,TRBV28,CASRPHPSGSAQYF
NA,TRBV7-2,CASSLIGRGSPLHF
TRBD1,TRBV11-2,CASSFPGTAPYGYTF
NA,TRBV19,CASSIRGRNYGYTF
NA,TRBV7-9,CASSLTEFYGYTF
NA,TRBV7-9,CASSLGGGPQETQYF
NA,TRBV28,CASRSQGGGKTQYF
NA,TRBV5-4,CASSRGAAPYQETQYF
NA,TRBV19,CASSPVTGAGYTF
TRBD1,TRBV7-2,CASSLHRQGASYEQYF
NA,TRBV11-2,CASSLGLLPEETQYF
TRBD2,TRBV7-6,CASSLGGRVKNEQFF
TRBD2,TRBV2,CASSARTSGVYNEQFF
NA,TRBV7-6,CASSLGAGQTSYEQYF
TRBD1,TRBV6-1,CASVDREVGQPQHF
TRBD1,TRBV18,CASSPPGQGGRWTEAFF
TRBD1,TRBV5-1,CASSSGQGVFYNSPLHF
NA,TRBV6-5,CASSYSGVGNPGAFF
NA,TRBV14,CATGPTGRGNTEAFF
NA,TRBV5-1,CASSSGLVAQYF
TRBD1,TRBV11-2,CASSSTDRGYGYTF
NA,TRBV30,CAWSVLRGETQYF
NA,TRBV7-2,CASSLSTSTEAFF
NA,TRBV19,CASSINGYGYTF
TRBD1,TRBV27,CASRTLGALVRGNEQFF
NA,TRBV5-1,CASSLDSGALDEKLFF
NA,TRBV18,CASSPLGGQETQYF
TRBD1,TRBV5-4,CASSLRTGSGNQPQHF
NA,TRBV2,CASSEARSDRGYTF
TRBD2,TRBV13,CASSLVGLAENNEQFF
NA,TRBV11-2,CASSLRGSEGGYGYTF